A selection of T cell receptor beta chains follows, all from one sample in a study of blood T cells in healthy people across ages. TCRdb redid the calling of the 5' RACE reads with MiXCR, one entry per CDR3 protein. The table has 450,000 to 650,000 distinct CDR3 sequences, about 24% seen once. These records were also assigned to another study, of T cells of mothers and their children.

Sample: blood. The receptors come from a boy aged 10-17 years in good health. Both conserved end residues are part of each CDR3. Each record gives: CDR3 DNA, CDR3 protein, D gene, J gene, clone size, V gene. D genes are given only for firm matches. The size entry is marked missing in some rows and otherwise reads once, few, many or a size class.

CDR3nt: TGTGCCACCAGCAGGGGGATGGGGGCATACTACGAGCAGTACTTC
CDR3aa: CATSRGMGAYYEQYF
d_gene: NA
j_gene: TRBJ2-7
abundance: few
v_gene: TRBV15

CDR3nt: TGCAGTGCTAGTCCCTTCTCCTACGAGCAGTACTTC
CDR3aa: CSASPFSYEQYF
d_gene: NA
j_gene: TRBJ2-7
abundance: few
v_gene: TRBV20-1

CDR3nt: TGTGCCAGCAGCGTAGGGGACGGAAAGGAGACCCAGTACTTC
CDR3aa: CASSVGDGKETQYF
d_gene: NA
j_gene: TRBJ2-5
abundance: few
v_gene: TRBV9

CDR3nt: TGTGCCAGCAGCTTGGACAGGGCGAGGGGCTACACCTTC
CDR3aa: CASSLDRARGYTF
d_gene: NA
j_gene: TRBJ1-2
abundance: few
v_gene: TRBV5-5

CDR3nt: TGTGCCAGCAGTTACGGAAGCGGCCCAGATACGCAGTATTTT
CDR3aa: CASSYGSGPDTQYF
d_gene: NA
j_gene: TRBJ2-3
abundance: few
v_gene: TRBV6-2/TRBV6-3

CDR3nt: TGTGCCAGCAGCCCCGGACTAGTGGGATACGATGAGCAGTTCTTC
CDR3aa: CASSPGLVGYDEQFF
d_gene: TRBD2
j_gene: TRBJ2-1
abundance: NA
v_gene: TRBV6-2/TRBV6-3

CDR3nt: TGTGCCAGCAGCTTAGTAAACGACCGGGGAAACATTCAGTACTTC
CDR3aa: CASSLVNDRGNIQYF
d_gene: NA
j_gene: TRBJ2-4
abundance: few
v_gene: TRBV7-9

CDR3nt: TGCGCCAGCAACTCACAGGGTCTGGATGAAAAACTGTTTTTT
CDR3aa: CASNSQGLDEKLFF
d_gene: NA
j_gene: TRBJ1-4
abundance: NA
v_gene: TRBV4-1

CDR3nt: TGCGCCAGCAGCCAAGATCGACTAGCGGGACAGTACGAGCAGTACTTC
CDR3aa: CASSQDRLAGQYEQYF
d_gene: TRBD2
j_gene: TRBJ2-7
abundance: NA
v_gene: TRBV4-3

CDR3nt: TGCGCCAGCAGGGGAGCGGGGGGCACCCAAGAGACCCAGTACTTC
CDR3aa: CASRGAGGTQETQYF
d_gene: TRBD2
j_gene: TRBJ2-5
abundance: NA
v_gene: TRBV6-5

CDR3nt: TGTGCCAGCAGGACGACCGCGTCCTACAATGAGCAGTTCTTC
CDR3aa: CASRTTASYNEQFF
d_gene: NA
j_gene: TRBJ2-1
abundance: few
v_gene: TRBV6-2/TRBV6-3

CDR3nt: TGTGCCAGCAGTTTAGGGGTGGCTCAGCCCCAGCATTTT
CDR3aa: CASSLGVAQPQHF
d_gene: NA
j_gene: TRBJ1-5
abundance: NA
v_gene: TRBV27

CDR3nt: TGCAGTGCTAGAGCCGTCCGGACTAGCGGTTACTTTAGCTGGGAGACCCAGTACTTC
CDR3aa: CSARAVRTSGYFSWETQYF
d_gene: TRBD2
j_gene: TRBJ2-5
abundance: NA
v_gene: TRBV20-1

CDR3nt: TGTGCCAGCAGCTCGAGACTAGCGGGAGTACCCCTCCTCGAGCAGTACTTC
CDR3aa: CASSSRLAGVPLLEQYF
d_gene: TRBD2
j_gene: TRBJ2-7
abundance: NA
v_gene: TRBV28

CDR3nt: TGCGCCAGCAGCCAAGATCTAGGCAGACCTTATAATTCACCCCTCCACTTT
CDR3aa: CASSQDLGRPYNSPLHF
d_gene: NA
j_gene: TRBJ1-6
abundance: once
v_gene: TRBV4-1

CDR3nt: TGCAGTGCCCAGTCACGCAGGTATAGCAATCAGCCCCAGCATTTT
CDR3aa: CSAQSRRYSNQPQHF
d_gene: NA
j_gene: TRBJ1-5
abundance: NA
v_gene: TRBV20-1

CDR3nt: TGTGCCAGCAGTGGTCGACAGGGGCATCGGTATGGCTACACCTTC
CDR3aa: CASSGRQGHRYGYTF
d_gene: TRBD1
j_gene: TRBJ1-2
abundance: NA
v_gene: TRBV6-1

CDR3nt: TGTGCCAGCCCCAAGGCGGGGGCCCCCTACAATGAGCAGTTCTTC
CDR3aa: CASPKAGAPYNEQFF
d_gene: NA
j_gene: TRBJ2-1
abundance: NA
v_gene: TRBV7-2

CDR3nt: TGCAGCGTTGTAAGGCTAGCGGGAGGCGAGCAGTACTTC
CDR3aa: CSVVRLAGGEQYF
d_gene: TRBD2
j_gene: TRBJ2-7
abundance: few
v_gene: TRBV29-1

CDR3nt: TGTGCCAGCAGTCAAGCAGGGGGGGCGCTCGAGCAGTACTTC
CDR3aa: CASSQAGGALEQYF
d_gene: NA
j_gene: TRBJ2-7
abundance: NA
v_gene: TRBV27

CDR3nt: TGTGCCAGCAGCTTGGGACAGGGTATCTACGATGAGCAGTTCTTC
CDR3aa: CASSLGQGIYDEQFF
d_gene: TRBD1
j_gene: TRBJ2-1
abundance: NA
v_gene: TRBV7-2

CDR3nt: TGCAGTGCGCCTGGACTAGCGGAGAACACCGGGGAGCTGTTTTTT
CDR3aa: CSAPGLAENTGELFF
d_gene: TRBD2
j_gene: TRBJ2-2
abundance: once
v_gene: TRBV20-1

CDR3nt: TGTGCCAGCAGTTACTCCGGGACAGGGGCGATCCAAGAGACCCAGTACTTC
CDR3aa: CASSYSGTGAIQETQYF
d_gene: TRBD1
j_gene: TRBJ2-5
abundance: NA
v_gene: TRBV6-5

CDR3nt: TGTGCCAGCAGCAAGGGACAGGGGGTTGGAGAGACCCAGTACTTC
CDR3aa: CASSKGQGVGETQYF
d_gene: TRBD1
j_gene: TRBJ2-5
abundance: NA
v_gene: TRBV6-6

CDR3nt: TGTGCCAGCACCGCCTCCCGGGACAGGGCATTCACCTTC
CDR3aa: CASTASRDRAFTF
d_gene: TRBD1
j_gene: TRBJ1-2
abundance: NA
v_gene: TRBV12-3/TRBV12-4

CDR3nt: TGTGCCACCAGCCAACCGGGTCAGGGGAGGAGACGCACTGAAGCTTTCTTT
CDR3aa: CATSQPGQGRRRTEAFF
d_gene: NA
j_gene: TRBJ1-1
abundance: few
v_gene: TRBV15

CDR3nt: TGCAGCGTTGGGGGACAGACAGAGACCCAGTACTTC
CDR3aa: CSVGGQTETQYF
d_gene: TRBD1
j_gene: TRBJ2-5
abundance: few
v_gene: TRBV29-1

CDR3nt: TGTGCCAGCAGTTACTCAGAGCTCATGAACACTGAAGCTTTCTTT
CDR3aa: CASSYSELMNTEAFF
d_gene: NA
j_gene: TRBJ1-1
abundance: NA
v_gene: TRBV6-6

CDR3nt: TGCAGTGCTAGAGATCCGGGGAGGGAGACCCAGCACTTC
CDR3aa: CSARDPGRETQHF
d_gene: TRBD2
j_gene: TRBJ2-5
abundance: NA
v_gene: TRBV20-1

CDR3nt: TGCGCCAGCAGCAACTCAGCGGGAGTTCTTTCGTTCTACAATGAGCAGTTCTTC
CDR3aa: CASSNSAGVLSFYNEQFF
d_gene: TRBD2
j_gene: TRBJ2-1
abundance: NA
v_gene: TRBV4-3

CDR3nt: TGTGCCAGCAGCGGGGACCTGGAGAGGGGCGAAAAACTGTTTTTT
CDR3aa: CASSGDLERGEKLFF
d_gene: NA
j_gene: TRBJ1-4
abundance: NA
v_gene: TRBV7-9

CDR3nt: TGCAGCGGCTGGACGTCGGGTGGGGGCTACACCTTC
CDR3aa: CSGWTSGGGYTF
d_gene: NA
j_gene: TRBJ1-2
abundance: NA
v_gene: TRBV29-1

CDR3nt: TGTGCCAGCAGCTTCCGGTCGGTCTTACCTGAAGCTTTCTTT
CDR3aa: CASSFRSVLPEAFF
d_gene: NA
j_gene: TRBJ1-1
abundance: few
v_gene: TRBV7-9

CDR3nt: TGCGCCAGCAGCCTTAGCGCCAGCGGGAGGCTTCGAGGCCAAGAGACCCAGTACTTC
CDR3aa: CASSLSASGRLRGQETQYF
d_gene: TRBD2
j_gene: TRBJ2-5
abundance: once
v_gene: TRBV4-1

CDR3nt: TGTGCCAGCAGCTTACAGGGATACTACAATGAGCAGTTCTTC
CDR3aa: CASSLQGYYNEQFF
d_gene: NA
j_gene: TRBJ2-1
abundance: few
v_gene: TRBV7-2

CDR3nt: TGTGCCACCAGCAGAGCCTGGGACAGGGTAAATGAGCAGTTCTTC
CDR3aa: CATSRAWDRVNEQFF
d_gene: TRBD1
j_gene: TRBJ2-1
abundance: once
v_gene: TRBV15

CDR3nt: TGTGCCAGCAGCCATGGACACAAGACGTCTCAGCCCCAGCATTTT
CDR3aa: CASSHGHKTSQPQHF
d_gene: NA
j_gene: TRBJ1-5
abundance: few
v_gene: TRBV16

CDR3nt: TGTGCCAGCAGCTTAGGGCCAGGGGGCAGGGATGAGCAGTTCTTC
CDR3aa: CASSLGPGGRDEQFF
d_gene: TRBD1
j_gene: TRBJ2-1
abundance: NA
v_gene: TRBV7-2

CDR3nt: TGTGCCAGCAGCTTGGTTGAGGGCGGCGAGCAGTACTTC
CDR3aa: CASSLVEGGEQYF
d_gene: NA
j_gene: TRBJ2-7
abundance: few
v_gene: TRBV7-9

CDR3nt: TGCGCCAGCAGCTTGGACCTAAAGGGGAACACTGAAGCTTTCTTT
CDR3aa: CASSLDLKGNTEAFF
d_gene: NA
j_gene: TRBJ1-1
abundance: few
v_gene: TRBV5-1

CDR3nt: TGTGCCAGCAGCCAAGGGACAGGGGCTCGATTGGATACGCAGTATTTT
CDR3aa: CASSQGTGARLDTQYF
d_gene: TRBD1
j_gene: TRBJ2-3
abundance: few
v_gene: TRBV7-2

CDR3nt: TGCGCCAGCAGGCCGGAACAGGGTCCGCGAAGTGGCTACACCTTC
CDR3aa: CASRPEQGPRSGYTF
d_gene: NA
j_gene: TRBJ1-2
abundance: NA
v_gene: TRBV5-1

CDR3nt: TGTGCCAGCAGGGGGCAGGGGACTAATCAGCCCCAGCATTTT
CDR3aa: CASRGQGTNQPQHF
d_gene: NA
j_gene: TRBJ1-5
abundance: NA
v_gene: TRBV6-1

CDR3nt: TGTGCCACCCTCGGGGATACGCAGTATTTT
CDR3aa: CATLGDTQYF
d_gene: NA
j_gene: TRBJ2-3
abundance: NA
v_gene: TRBV6-6

CDR3nt: TGCAGCGTAGTGGGACAGCGGGAGGTCACTGAAGCTTTCTTT
CDR3aa: CSVVGQREVTEAFF
d_gene: TRBD1
j_gene: TRBJ1-1
abundance: NA
v_gene: TRBV29-1

CDR3nt: TGTGCCAGTGGGGTATGGTCGAAGCGGGATGAGCAGTTCTTC
CDR3aa: CASGVWSKRDEQFF
d_gene: NA
j_gene: TRBJ2-1
abundance: NA
v_gene: TRBV28